This entry describes one T cell receptor (beta chain). Its target is not known. These data are taken from a study of T cell responses to AZD1222 COVID-19 vaccine. Doses given second, at about 4 or about 12 weeks, were pooled. Study results and limitations: The span of vaccine-associated CD4 TCRs extended across spike, with dominance at 160-218 and 743-854. The study identified only a handful of AZD1222 recipients as seropositive at baseline.

The protocol was immunoSEQ multiplex PCR, while the TCRdb copy is restricted to in-frame clones and leaves out a portion. The data hold under 95,000 clones, with almost 90% observed a single time. CDR1 is SGHTA and CDR2 is FQGTGA in the germline V gene. The CDR3 length is 15 residues. V was trimmed by 5 bases and J by 0 bases, leaving 14 bases between them. The gene calls are TRBV7-3 and TRBJ2-7; D is uncertain. Sequenced material: peripheral blood, taken 28 days after the second AZD1222 dose. The source is an adult who received the AZD1222 COVID-19 vaccine. CDR3 sequence: CASSPTGVPSYEQYF. In nucleotides, the CDR3 is TGTGCCAGCAGCCCGACTGGGGTTCCCTCCTACGAGCAGTACTTC. The full variable domain, in which reference TRBV7-3 and TRBJ2-7 provide the parts outside the CDR3, is GAGVSQTPSNKVTEKGKYVELRCDPISGHTALYWYRQSLGQGPEFLIYFQGTGAADDSGLPNDRFFAVRPEGSVSTLKIQRTERGDSAVYLCASSPTGVPSYEQYFGPGTRLTVT.